Listed here are 4 T cell receptor beta chains from one sample, sequenced in a study of blood T cells in healthy people across ages. A sample-barcoded 5' primer and a J-beta primer mix were used in a second PCR of roughly 7 to 11 cycles. TCRdb called the 5' RACE reads again in MiXCR, with one record for every CDR3 protein. The top ten clones hold more than 8.5% of a sample with more than 600,000 distinct CDR3 sequences, around 25% of them seen once. This sample was also put to use in a study of T cells of mothers and their children.

The sequenced material came from blood. These receptors were collected from a boy younger than 18 in good health.

The CDR3 region has the DNA TGTGCCAGCAGCCCCCGAATGACCTCACTAGGCTACACCTTC. It specifies CASSPRMTSLGYTF. The rearrangement uses TRBV7-2 and TRBJ1-2; D gene ambiguous. The CDR3 extends over 14 amino acids. Germline V lookup: CDR1 SGHTA, CDR2 FQGNSA. Trimming took 5 bases from V and 8 from J, leaving 18 bases between them.

As regards this clonotype: A read error may account for a junction end that differs from germline. This rearrangement joins TRBV6-6 to TRBJ2-3; D is possibly TRBD1 or TRBD2 (6 bases each). The length of the CDR3 is 15 residues. Germline loops: CDR1 MNHNY, CDR2 SVGAGI (reference sequence). Here the CDR3 DNA reads TGTGCCAGCAGTTACCTCACGGGGGCCTTAGATGCGCAGTATTTT. This translates into CASSYLTGALDAQYF.

This clonotype was picked up a small number of times. The genes are TRBV5-1 and TRBJ2-2, with unresolved D. Germline loops: CDR1 SGHRS, CDR2 YFSETQ. V dropped 3 bases and J dropped 5 bases, with 8 bases sitting between them. The CDR3 consists of 13 residues. In DNA, the CDR3 is TGCGCCAGCAGCTCAATCGAAACCGGGGAGCTGTTTTTT. It encodes CASSSIETGELFF.

This clonotype was seen only a few times. The V gene is TRBV20-1, the J gene TRBJ2-7; maybe TRBD1 (5 bases). The CDR3 is 14 residues long. Trimming removed 0 bases from V and 5 bases from J, with 14 bases in between. Germline CDR1 and CDR2: DFQATT and SNEGSKA (reference sequence). CDR3 sequence (DNA): TGCAGTGCTAGAGATCGGGCAGGGTGGGACGAGCAGTACTTC. Residues: CSARDRAGWDEQYF.